The clone carrying this TCR beta chain was counted once. The data are from a study of technical replicates of blood from a few donors. The germline CDR1 and CDR2 sequences are MNHNS and SASEGT. V gave up 4 bases and J gave up 1 base; unmatched junction bases: 7. This CDR3 is built from 17 residues. The method was immunoSEQ multiplex PCR; TCRdb's version includes in-frame clones alone and lacks a portion of them. The sample carries 75,000 to 100,000 clones, approximately 95% recorded once. This chain uses TRBV6-1 with TRBJ2-5, with TRBD2 matching over 12 bases. The specimen sequenced was T cells isolated from PBMCs. The source is a human donor in good health. In DNA form, the CDR3 reads TGTGCCAGCAGTGTCCCTAGCGGGAGGGCTGCCCAAGAGACCCAGTACTTC. It encodes CASSVPSGRAAQETQYF.